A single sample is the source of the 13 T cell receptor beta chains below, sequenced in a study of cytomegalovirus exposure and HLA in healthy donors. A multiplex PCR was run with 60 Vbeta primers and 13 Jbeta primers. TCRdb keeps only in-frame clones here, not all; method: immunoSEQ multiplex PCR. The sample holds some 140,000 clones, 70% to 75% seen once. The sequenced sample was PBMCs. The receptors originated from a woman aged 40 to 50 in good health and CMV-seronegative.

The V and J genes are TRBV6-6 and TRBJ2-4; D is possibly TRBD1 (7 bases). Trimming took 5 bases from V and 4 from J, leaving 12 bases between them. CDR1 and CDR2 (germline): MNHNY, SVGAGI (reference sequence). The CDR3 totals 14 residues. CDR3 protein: CASSGGGVKNIQYF. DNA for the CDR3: TGTGCCAGCAGTGGAGGGGGCGTGAAAAACATTCAGTACTTC.

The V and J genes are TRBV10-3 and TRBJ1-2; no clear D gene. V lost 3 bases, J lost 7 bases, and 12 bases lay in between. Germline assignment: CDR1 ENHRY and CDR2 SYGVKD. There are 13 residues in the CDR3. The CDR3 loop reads CAISDPDGSGYTF. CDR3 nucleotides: TGTGCCATCAGTGATCCCGACGGGAGTGGCTACACCTTC.

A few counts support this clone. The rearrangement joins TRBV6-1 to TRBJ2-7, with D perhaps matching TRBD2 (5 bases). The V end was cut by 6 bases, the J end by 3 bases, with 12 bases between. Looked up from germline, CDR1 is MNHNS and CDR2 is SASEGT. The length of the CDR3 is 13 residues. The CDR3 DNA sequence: TGTGCCAGCAGGACCACCGGGAACTACGAGCAGTACGTC. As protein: CASRTTGNYEQYV.

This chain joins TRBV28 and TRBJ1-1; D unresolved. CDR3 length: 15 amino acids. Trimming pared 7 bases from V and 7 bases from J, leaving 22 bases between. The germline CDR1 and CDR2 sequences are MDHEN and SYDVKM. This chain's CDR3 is CASTNPGVFRNEAFF. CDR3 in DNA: TGTGCCAGCACCAACCCCGGGGTTTTCCGGAATGAAGCTTTCTTT.

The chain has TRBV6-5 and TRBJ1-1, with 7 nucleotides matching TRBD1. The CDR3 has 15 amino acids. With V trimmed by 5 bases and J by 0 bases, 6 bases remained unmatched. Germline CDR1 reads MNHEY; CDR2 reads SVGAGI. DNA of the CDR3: TGTGCCAGCAGTCAACGGACAGGCCTGAACACTGAAGCTTTCTTT. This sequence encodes CASSQRTGLNTEAFF.

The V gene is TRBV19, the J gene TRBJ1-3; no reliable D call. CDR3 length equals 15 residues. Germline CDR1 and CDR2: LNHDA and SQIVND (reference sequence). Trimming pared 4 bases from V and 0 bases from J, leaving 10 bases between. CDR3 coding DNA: TGTGCCAGTAGTACGTCGGGGAACTCTGGAAACACCATATATTTT. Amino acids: CASSTSGNSGNTIYF.

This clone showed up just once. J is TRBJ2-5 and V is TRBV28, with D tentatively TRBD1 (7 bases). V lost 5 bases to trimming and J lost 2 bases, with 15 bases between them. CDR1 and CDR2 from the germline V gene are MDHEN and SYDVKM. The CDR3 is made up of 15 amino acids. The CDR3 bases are TGTGCCAGCAGTCTCTTGACAGGGACTCAAGAGACCCAGTACTTC. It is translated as CASSLLTGTQETQYF.

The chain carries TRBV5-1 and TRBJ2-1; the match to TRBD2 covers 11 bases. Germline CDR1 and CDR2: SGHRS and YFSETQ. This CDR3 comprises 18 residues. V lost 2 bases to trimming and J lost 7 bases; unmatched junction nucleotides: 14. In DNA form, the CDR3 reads TGCGCCAGCAGCTTTTATAGCGGGGGGGCTCGGTTTTCGAATGAGCAGTTCTTC. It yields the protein CASSFYSGGARFSNEQFF.

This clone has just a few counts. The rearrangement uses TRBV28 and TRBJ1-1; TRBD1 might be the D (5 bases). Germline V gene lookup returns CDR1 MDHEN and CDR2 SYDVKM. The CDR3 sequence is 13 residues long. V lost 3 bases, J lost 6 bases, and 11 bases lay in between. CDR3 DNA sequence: TGTGCCAGCAGTTTGCGGCGGGGCGCTGAAGCTTTCTTT. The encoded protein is CASSLRRGAEAFF.

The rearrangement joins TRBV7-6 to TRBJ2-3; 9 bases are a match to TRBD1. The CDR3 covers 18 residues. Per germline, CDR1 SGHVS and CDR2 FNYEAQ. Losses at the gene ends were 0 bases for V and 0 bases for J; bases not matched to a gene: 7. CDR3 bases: TGTGCCAGCAGCTTAGCAGCCGGGACAGGGTTTAGCACAGATACGCAGTATTTT. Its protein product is CASSLAAGTGFSTDTQYF.

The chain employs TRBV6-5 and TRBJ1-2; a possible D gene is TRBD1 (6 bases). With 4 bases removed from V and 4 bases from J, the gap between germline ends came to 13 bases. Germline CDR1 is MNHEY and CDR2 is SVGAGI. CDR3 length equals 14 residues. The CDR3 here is CASSSEDSFYGYTF. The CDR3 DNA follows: TGTGCCAGCAGTTCCGAGGACAGCTTCTATGGCTACACCTTC.

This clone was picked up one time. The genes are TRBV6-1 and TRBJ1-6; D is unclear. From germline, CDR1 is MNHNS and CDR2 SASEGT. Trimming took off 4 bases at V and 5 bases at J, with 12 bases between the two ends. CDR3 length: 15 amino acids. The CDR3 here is CASSGREPHNSPLHF. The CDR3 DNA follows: TGTGCCAGCAGTGGAAGGGAGCCCCATAATTCACCCCTCCACTTT.

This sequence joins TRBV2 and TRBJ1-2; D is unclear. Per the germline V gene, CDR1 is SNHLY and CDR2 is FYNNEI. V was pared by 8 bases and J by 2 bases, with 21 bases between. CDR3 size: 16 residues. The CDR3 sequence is CASPGIRRDGNYGYTF. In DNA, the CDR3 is TGTGCCAGCCCCGGAATCAGGAGGGATGGAAACTATGGCTACACCTTC.